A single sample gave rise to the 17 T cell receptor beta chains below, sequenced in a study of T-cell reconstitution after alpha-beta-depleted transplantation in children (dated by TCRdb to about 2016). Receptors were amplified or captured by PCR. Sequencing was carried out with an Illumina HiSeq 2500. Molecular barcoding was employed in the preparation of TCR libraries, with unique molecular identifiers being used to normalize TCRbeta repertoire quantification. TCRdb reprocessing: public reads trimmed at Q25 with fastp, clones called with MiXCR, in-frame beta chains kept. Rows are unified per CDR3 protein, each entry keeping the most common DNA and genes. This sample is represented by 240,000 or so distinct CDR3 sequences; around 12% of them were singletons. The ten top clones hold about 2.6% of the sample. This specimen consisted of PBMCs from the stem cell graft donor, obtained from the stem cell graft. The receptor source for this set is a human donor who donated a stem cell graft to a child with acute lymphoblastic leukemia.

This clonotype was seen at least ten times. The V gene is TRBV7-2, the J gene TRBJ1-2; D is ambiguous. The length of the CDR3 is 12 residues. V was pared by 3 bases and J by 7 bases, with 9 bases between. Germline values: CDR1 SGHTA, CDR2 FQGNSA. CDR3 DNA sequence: TGTGCCAGCAGCTTGGTGGGTGGTGGCTACACCTTC. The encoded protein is CASSLVGGGYTF. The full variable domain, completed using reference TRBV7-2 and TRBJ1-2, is GAGVSQSPSNKVTEKGKDVELRCDPISGHTALYWYRQSLGQGLEFLIYFQGNSAPDKSGLPSDRFSAERTGGSVSTLTIQRTQQEDSAVYLCASSLVGGGYTFGSGTRLTVV.

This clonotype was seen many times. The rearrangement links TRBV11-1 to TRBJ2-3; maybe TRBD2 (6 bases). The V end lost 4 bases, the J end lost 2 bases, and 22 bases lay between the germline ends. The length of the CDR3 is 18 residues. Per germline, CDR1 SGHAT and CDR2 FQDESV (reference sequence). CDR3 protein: CASSSPAGTIGFTDTQYF. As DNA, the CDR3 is TGTGCCAGCAGCTCGCCAGCGGGCACGATAGGGTTCACAGATACGCAGTATTTT.

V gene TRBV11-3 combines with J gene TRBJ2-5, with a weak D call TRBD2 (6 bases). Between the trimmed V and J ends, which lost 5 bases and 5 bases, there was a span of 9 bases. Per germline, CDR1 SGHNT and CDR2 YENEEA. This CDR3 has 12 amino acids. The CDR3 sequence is CASSGGSETQYF. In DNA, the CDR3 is TGTGCCAGCAGCGGAGGGTCGGAGACCCAGTACTTC.

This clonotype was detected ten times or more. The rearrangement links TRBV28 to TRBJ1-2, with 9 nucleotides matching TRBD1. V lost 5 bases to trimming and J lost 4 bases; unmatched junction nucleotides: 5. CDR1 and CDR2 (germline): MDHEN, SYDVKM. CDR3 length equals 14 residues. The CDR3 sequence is CASSTGGSGYGYTF. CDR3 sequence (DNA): TGTGCCAGCAGTACAGGGGGCTCCGGCTATGGCTACACCTTC.

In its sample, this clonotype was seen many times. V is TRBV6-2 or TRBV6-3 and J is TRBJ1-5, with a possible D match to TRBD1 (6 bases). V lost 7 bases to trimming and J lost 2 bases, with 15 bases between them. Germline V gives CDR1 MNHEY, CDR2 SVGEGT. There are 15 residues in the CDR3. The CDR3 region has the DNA TGTGCCAGCACCCAAGGGGGGGCAGGCAATCAGCCCCAGCATTTT. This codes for CASTQGGAGNQPQHF.

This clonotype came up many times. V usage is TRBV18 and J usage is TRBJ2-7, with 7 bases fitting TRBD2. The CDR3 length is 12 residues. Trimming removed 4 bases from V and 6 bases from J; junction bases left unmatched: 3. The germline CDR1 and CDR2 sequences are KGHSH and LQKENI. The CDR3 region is CASSQRGGEQYF. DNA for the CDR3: TGTGCCAGCTCACAGCGGGGAGGCGAGCAGTACTTC.

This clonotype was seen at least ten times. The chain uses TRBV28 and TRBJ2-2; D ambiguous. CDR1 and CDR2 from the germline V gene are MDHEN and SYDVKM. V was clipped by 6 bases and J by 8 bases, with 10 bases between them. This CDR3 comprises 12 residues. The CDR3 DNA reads TGTGCCAGCAGAAACCAATGGGGGGAGCTGTTTTTT. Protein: CASRNQWGELFF.

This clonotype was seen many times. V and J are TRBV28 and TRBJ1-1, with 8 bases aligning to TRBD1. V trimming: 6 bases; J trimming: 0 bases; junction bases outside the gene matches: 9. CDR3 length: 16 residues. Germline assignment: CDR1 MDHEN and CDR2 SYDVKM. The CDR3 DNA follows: TGTGCCAGCAGCGTCAGGGGGCTACTCATGAACACTGAAGCTTTCTTT. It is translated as CASSVRGLLMNTEAFF.

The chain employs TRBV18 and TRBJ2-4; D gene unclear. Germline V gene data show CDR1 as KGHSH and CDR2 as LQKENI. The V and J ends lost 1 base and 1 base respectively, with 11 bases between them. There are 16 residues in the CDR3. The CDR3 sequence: CASSPLILAAKNIQYF. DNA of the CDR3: TGTGCCAGCTCACCACTGATCTTGGCGGCCAAAAACATTCAGTACTTC.

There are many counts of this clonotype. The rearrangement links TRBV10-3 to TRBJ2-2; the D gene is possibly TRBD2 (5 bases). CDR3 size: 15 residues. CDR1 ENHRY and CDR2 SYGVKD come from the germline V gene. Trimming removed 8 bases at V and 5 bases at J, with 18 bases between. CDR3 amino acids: CAIGRAEPGTGELFF. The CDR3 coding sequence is TGTGCCATCGGACGGGCAGAACCGGGAACCGGGGAGCTGTTTTTT.

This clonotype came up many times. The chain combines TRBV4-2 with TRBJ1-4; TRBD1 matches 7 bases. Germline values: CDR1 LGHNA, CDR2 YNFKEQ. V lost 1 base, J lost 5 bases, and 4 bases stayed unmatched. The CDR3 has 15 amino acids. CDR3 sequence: CASSQAPTGNEKLFF. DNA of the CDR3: TGTGCCAGCAGCCAAGCCCCGACAGGGAATGAAAAACTGTTTTTT.

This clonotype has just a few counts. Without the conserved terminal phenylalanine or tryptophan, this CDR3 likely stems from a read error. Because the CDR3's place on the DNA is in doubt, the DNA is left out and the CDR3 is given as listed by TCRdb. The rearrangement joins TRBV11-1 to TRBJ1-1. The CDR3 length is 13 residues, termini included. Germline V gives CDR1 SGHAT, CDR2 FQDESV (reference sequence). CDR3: CASSLALPDPTTV.

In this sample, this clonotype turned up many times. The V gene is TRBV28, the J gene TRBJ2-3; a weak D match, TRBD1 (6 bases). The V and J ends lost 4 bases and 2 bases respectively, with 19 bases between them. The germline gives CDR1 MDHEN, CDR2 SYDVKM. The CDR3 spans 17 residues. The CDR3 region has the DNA TGTGCCAGCAGTTCCCCCGGTGCAGGGGACCCCACAGATACGCAGTATTTT. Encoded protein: CASSSPGAGDPTDTQYF. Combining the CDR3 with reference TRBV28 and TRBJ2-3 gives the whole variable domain DVKVTQSSRYLVKRTGEKVFLECVQDMDHENMFWYRQDPGLGLRLIYFSYDVKMKEKGDIPEGYSVSREKKERFSLILESASTNQTSMYLCASSSPGAGDPTDTQYFGPGTRLTVL.

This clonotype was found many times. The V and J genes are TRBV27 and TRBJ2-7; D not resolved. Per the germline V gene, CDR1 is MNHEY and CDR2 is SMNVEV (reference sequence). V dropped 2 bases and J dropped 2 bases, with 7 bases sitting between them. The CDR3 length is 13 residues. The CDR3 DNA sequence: TGTGCCAGCAGTTTAAATTCGGCCTACGAGCAGTACTTC. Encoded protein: CASSLNSAYEQYF.

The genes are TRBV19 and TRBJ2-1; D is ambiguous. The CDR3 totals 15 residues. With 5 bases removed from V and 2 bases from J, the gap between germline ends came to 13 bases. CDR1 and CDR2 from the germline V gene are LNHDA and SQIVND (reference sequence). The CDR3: CASSPSDRAYNEQFF. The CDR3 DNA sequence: TGTGCCAGTAGTCCTTCTGACCGTGCCTACAATGAGCAGTTCTTC.

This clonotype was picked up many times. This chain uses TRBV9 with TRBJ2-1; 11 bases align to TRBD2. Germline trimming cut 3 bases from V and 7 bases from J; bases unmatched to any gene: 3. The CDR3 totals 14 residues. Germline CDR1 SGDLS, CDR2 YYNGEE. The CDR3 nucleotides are TGTGCCAGCAGCGGTAGCGGGAGGGGTAATGAGCAGTTCTTC. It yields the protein CASSGSGRGNEQFF.

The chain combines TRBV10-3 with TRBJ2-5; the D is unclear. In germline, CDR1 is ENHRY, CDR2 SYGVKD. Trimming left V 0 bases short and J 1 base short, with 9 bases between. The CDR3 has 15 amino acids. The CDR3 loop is CAISESSQFQETQYF. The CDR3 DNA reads TGTGCCATCAGTGAGTCGAGTCAGTTCCAAGAGACCCAGTACTTC.